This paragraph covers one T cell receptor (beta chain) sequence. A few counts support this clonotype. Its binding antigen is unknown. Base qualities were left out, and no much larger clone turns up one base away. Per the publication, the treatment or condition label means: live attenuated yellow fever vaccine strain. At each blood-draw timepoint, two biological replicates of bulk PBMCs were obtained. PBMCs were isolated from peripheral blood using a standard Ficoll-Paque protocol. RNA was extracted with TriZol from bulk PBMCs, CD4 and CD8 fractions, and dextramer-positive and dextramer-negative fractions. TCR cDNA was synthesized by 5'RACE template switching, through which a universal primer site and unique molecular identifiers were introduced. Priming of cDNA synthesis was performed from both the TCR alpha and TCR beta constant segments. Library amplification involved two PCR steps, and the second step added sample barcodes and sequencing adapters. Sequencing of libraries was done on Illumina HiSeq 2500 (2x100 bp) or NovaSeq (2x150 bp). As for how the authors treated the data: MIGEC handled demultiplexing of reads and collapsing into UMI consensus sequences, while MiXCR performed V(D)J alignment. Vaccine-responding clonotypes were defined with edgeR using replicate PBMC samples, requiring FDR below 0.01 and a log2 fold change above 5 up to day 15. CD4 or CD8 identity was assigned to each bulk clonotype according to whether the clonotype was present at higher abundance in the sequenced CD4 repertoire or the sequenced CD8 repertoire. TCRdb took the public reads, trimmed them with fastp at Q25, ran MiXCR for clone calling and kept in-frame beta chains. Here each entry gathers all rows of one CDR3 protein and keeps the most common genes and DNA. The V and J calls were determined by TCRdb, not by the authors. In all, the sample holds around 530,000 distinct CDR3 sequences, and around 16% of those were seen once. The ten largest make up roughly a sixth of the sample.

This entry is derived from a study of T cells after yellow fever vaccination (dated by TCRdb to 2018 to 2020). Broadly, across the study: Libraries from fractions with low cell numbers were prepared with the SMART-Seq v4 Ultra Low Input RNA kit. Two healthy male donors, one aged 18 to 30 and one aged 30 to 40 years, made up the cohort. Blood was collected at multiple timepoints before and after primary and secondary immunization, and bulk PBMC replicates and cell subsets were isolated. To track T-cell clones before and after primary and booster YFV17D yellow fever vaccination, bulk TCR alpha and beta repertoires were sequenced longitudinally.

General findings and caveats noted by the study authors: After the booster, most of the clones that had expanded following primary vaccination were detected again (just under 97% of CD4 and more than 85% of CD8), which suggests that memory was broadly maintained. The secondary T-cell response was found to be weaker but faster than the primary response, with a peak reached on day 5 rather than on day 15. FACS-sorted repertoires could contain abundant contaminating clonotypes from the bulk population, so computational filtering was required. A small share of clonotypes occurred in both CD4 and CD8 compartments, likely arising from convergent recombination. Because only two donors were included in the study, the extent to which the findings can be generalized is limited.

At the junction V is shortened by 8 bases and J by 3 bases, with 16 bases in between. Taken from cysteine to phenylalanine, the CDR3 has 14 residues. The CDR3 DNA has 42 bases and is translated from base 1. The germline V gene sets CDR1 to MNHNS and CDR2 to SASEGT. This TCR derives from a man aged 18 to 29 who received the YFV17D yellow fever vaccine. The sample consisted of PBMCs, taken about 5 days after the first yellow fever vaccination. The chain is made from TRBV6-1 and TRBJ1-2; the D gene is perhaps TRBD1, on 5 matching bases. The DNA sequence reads TGTGCCAGCGGACAACCCTCTCCCTACTATGGCTACACCTTC. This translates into CASGQPSPYYGYTF.